One T cell receptor beta chain is described in this entry. Its antigen is not identified. The CDR3 loop spans 13 amino acids. Trimming removed 0 bases from V and 5 bases from J, with 8 bases in between. Germline CDR1 SGHRS, CDR2 YFSETQ. The data derive from a study of a mutant IDH1 vaccine in newly diagnosed glioma. Profiled with immunoSEQ multiplex PCR; TCRdb holds only in-frame clones, not every one. The repertoire holds 70,000 to 90,000 clones, with roughly 91% as singletons. General study points: Induction of immune responses by the vaccine occurred in about 93% of patients.

The time point denotes: week 5, during vaccination. Vaccination used 300 ug of mutant IDH1 20-mer peptide per dose, with topical imiquimod. The receptor's source is a woman aged 50 to 65 with glioma. The specimen comprised PBMCs, sampled from a glioma patient whose treatment included an IDH1 peptide vaccine. The J gene is TRBJ2-5, the V gene TRBV5-1; no reliable D call. DNA of the CDR3: TGCGCCAGCAGCTTGGAGGGTTTGGAGACCCAGTACTTC. It yields the protein CASSLEGLETQYF.